This note documents a single T cell receptor beta chain sequence. The antigen it binds to is not known. No base-level quality is on record; no much larger clone is a single base apart. From its cysteine to its phenylalanine, the CDR3 spans 16 amino acids. Only the CDR3 DNA is retained, 48 bases long and in frame from the first base. V is cut by 0 bases and J by 7 bases, and the space between the germline ends is 20 bases. The germline V gene specifies SGHRS as CDR1 and YFSETQ as CDR2. TCRbeta CDR3 regions were amplified from genomic DNA by means of the immunoSEQ Assay, a bias-controlled multiplex PCR. Per the source publication's procedure: The number of nucleated cells in each sample was estimated from the amplification of reference gene primers within the assay. Sequence reads were collapsed and filtered to measure the absolute abundance of every unique TCRbeta CDR3 rearrangement. For each sample, productive Simpson clonality was calculated as the square root of Simpson's diversity index over productive rearrangements. TCRdb provides this immuneACCESS table in a form limited to in-frame rearrangements. Some clones are lacking; in checked studies, under half of them reflect an unresolved V gene, and why the rest are absent is not known. V, J and clone size are those of that table, while D and trimming were read from the DNA. The sample table contains 62,000 or so clones; only one count was recorded for more than 75% of them. The ten largest account for approximately 15% of the sample.

This specimen belongs to a study of blood T cell repertoires in COVID-19 (dated by TCRdb to the early 2020s). In terms of the full investigation: Samples covering the acute and convalescent phases of COVID-19 were provided by collaborators in the United States, Italy and Spain. The dataset comprised deeply sampled blood TCRbeta repertoires from subjects exposed to, actively infected with, or recovered from COVID-19. Samples were obtained from the ongoing ImmuneRACE study (first 160 participants) and from 1,000 to 1,500 subjects provided by 6 global collaborators. The repertoires were released in a freely available public database meant as a resource for research on the immune response to SARS-CoV-2. The prospective study material was composed of cDNA or gDNA derived from T cells, B-cell-depleted T cells, or PBMCs. Nearly every sample came with metadata listing a de-identified subject ID, COVID-19 status, age in years and sex. Where HLA class I and class II types were available, the types were taken from metadata supplied by the sample provider, not from assay-based typing.

At one collaborating source in Seattle, patients were enrolled during active infection and were followed longitudinally through the course of disease. Collaborating institutions collected whole blood in K2EDTA tubes following their own protocols. For TCRbeta analysis, collaborators shipped samples as frozen whole blood, isolated PBMCs, or DNA extracted from either of those sample types. Points the paper makes about the study in general: Clinical and demographic metadata were provided uncurated, with the amount varying by source and participant.

The sequenced sample was peripheral blood. This TCR came from a man aged 60 to 69 with COVID-19, enrolled during active disease. The receptor chain draws on TRBV5-1 and TRBJ2-7; D gene: possibly TRBD2, on 7 matching bases. CDR3 loop: CASSLEQAGAYGEQYF. DNA sequence: TGCGCCAGCAGCTTGGAGCAGGCGGGGGCCTACGGGGAGCAGTACTTC.